The rows below give T cell receptor beta chains drawn from one sample of a study of OX40 agonist ivuxolimab in advanced cancers. This table comes from immunoSEQ multiplex PCR, and its TCRdb copy is limited to in-frame clones, with some not included. In the table there are approximately 40,000 clones, approximately 80% of which are singletons. This specimen was CD4+ or CD8+ T cells sorted from blood, taken in a trial of the OX40 agonist ivuxolimab. The origin of the receptors is an adult with an advanced solid tumor such as melanoma, head and neck, liver or kidney cancer. The CDR3 runs from the conserved cysteine through the conserved F or W. D genes are given only for firm matches. Only part of the rows carry a size: once, few, many, or a class if the clone is expanded.

D,size,J,V,DNA,CDR3
NA,NA,TRBJ2-7,TRBV5-1,TGCGCCAGCAGCTTGCAGGGTAGTAGGGAGCAGTACTTC,CASSLQGSREQYF
NA,NA,TRBJ2-1,TRBV7-6,TGTGCCAGCAGACAAACCCTTGGGGAGCAGTTCTTC,CASRQTLGEQFF
TRBD1,NA,TRBJ1-5,TRBV6-6,TGTGCCAGCAAAGGACAGGGGAATTGGGGCAATCAGCCCCAGCATTTT,CASKGQGNWGNQPQHF
TRBD2,once,TRBJ2-1,TRBV2,TGTGCCGGAAGACCGGGACTACCGTACAATGAGCAGTTCTTC,CAGRPGLPYNEQFF
NA,few,TRBJ1-5,TRBV7-2,TGTGCCAGCAGCTTGGGGCAAGATCAGCCCCAGCATTTT,CASSLGQDQPQHF
NA,NA,TRBJ1-2,TRBV5-4,TGTGCCAGCAGCGTGGGACGGATTTATGGCTACACCTTC,CASSVGRIYGYTF
NA,NA,TRBJ2-3,TRBV29-1,TGCAGCGTTGACTCGGGGGCGGGGGATACGCAGTATTTT,CSVDSGAGDTQYF
TRBD1,NA,TRBJ1-4,TRBV5-6,TGTGCCAGCAGCCGCCCTCAAACAGGGGGGGAAAAACTGTTTTTT,CASSRPQTGGEKLFF
NA,NA,TRBJ1-2,TRBV6-5,TGTGCCAGCAGTCACCCTTCCGGGGGCCCGGGCTACACCTTC,CASSHPSGGPGYTF
NA,once,TRBJ1-5,TRBV10-3,TGTGCCATCAGCCCCGGCGGGGGGGCGGACCAGCCCCAGCATTTT,CAISPGGGADQPQHF
NA,NA,TRBJ2-5,TRBV19,TGTGCCAGTAGCCCATTTGGGGCGGGGCAAATAGGCGAGACCCAGTACTTC,CASSPFGAGQIGETQYF
NA,NA,TRBJ1-1,TRBV11-1,TGTGCCAGCAGCTTAGACGTGAACACTGAAGCTTTCTTT,CASSLDVNTEAFF
TRBD2,NA,TRBJ2-3,TRBV5-4,TGTGCCAGCAGCTTAGCGGGGGCCACAGATACGCAGTATTTT,CASSLAGATDTQYF
NA,NA,TRBJ2-5,TRBV19,TGTGCCAGTAGTATCAATGGCGGGGAGGAGACCCAGTACTTC,CASSINGGEETQYF
NA,many,TRBJ1-1,TRBV4-3,TGCGCCAGCACCCGGGACGGGAACACTGAAGCTTTCTTT,CASTRDGNTEAFF
NA,NA,TRBJ1-2,TRBV9,TGTGCCAGCAGCGTAGTGCCTAAAAACCATGGCTACACCTTC,CASSVVPKNHGYTF
TRBD1,NA,TRBJ1-1,TRBV6-6,TGTGCCAGCAGTTCCACAGGGGCCACTGAAGCTTTCTTT,CASSSTGATEAFF
NA,NA,TRBJ1-1,TRBV6-1,TGTGCCAGCAGTGACGGGCCTGCCCGCACTGAAGCTTTCTTT,CASSDGPARTEAFF
NA,few,TRBJ1-6,TRBV19,TGTGCCAGTAGTATAGATCTACAGGGTGGCTCACCCCTCCACTTT,CASSIDLQGGSPLHF
NA,NA,TRBJ2-7,TRBV7-9,TGTGCCAGCAGCCCCCGACTCGAATACTACGAGCAGTACTTC,CASSPRLEYYEQYF
TRBD2,NA,TRBJ2-1,TRBV7-9,TGTGCCAGCAGCTACTCAACCCGCACTAGCGATGAGCAGTTCTTC,CASSYSTRTSDEQFF
NA,NA,TRBJ1-2,TRBV7-2,TGTGCCAGCAGCGACGGGGGAGGGGGCTATGGCTACACCTTC,CASSDGGGGYGYTF
NA,NA,TRBJ1-2,TRBV6-5,TGTGCCACCTTGAGGGACCCGAACTATGGCTACACCTTC,CATLRDPNYGYTF
NA,NA,TRBJ1-4,TRBV14,TGTGCCAGCAGCCAAGCACGCGGGGTTAGGGGTAATGAAAAACTGTTTTTT,CASSQARGVRGNEKLFF
NA,NA,TRBJ2-5,TRBV19,TGTGCCAGTAGTATATCGAGGGGGGGAGAGACCCAGTACTTC,CASSISRGGETQYF
NA,NA,TRBJ1-6,TRBV19,TGTGCCAGTAGTATTGAACAATCACCCCTCCACTTT,CASSIEQSPLHF
NA,once,TRBJ1-1,TRBV5-4,TGTGCCAGCAGCTTGGTGTCAGAGGGTAATGAAGCTTTCTTT,CASSLVSEGNEAFF
NA,once,TRBJ2-3,TRBV14,TGTGCCAGCAGCCAAGCGCTCGGGGGAGCAGATACGCAGTATTTT,CASSQALGGADTQYF
TRBD2,NA,TRBJ2-1,TRBV5-1,TGCGCCAGCAGGAGGAGCGGGAGCGATAGGAATGAGCAGTTCTTC,CASRRSGSDRNEQFF
NA,NA,TRBJ2-2,TRBV7-2,TGTGCCAGCAGCTTAGCGACCGTCGGGGAGCTGTTTTTT,CASSLATVGELFF
NA,NA,TRBJ2-3,TRBV5-1,TGCGCCAGCCACGGTGGGCTCCGGAGCACAGATACGCAGTATTTT,CASHGGLRSTDTQYF
TRBD2,once,TRBJ2-1,TRBV28,TGTGCCAGCAGTTCCGGCGGGGGTTATAGTGAGCAGTTCTTC,CASSSGGGYSEQFF
NA,NA,TRBJ2-7,TRBV6-5,TGTGCCAGCAGTCAGGGCCACGAGCAGTACTTC,CASSQGHEQYF
NA,NA,TRBJ2-1,TRBV19,TGTGCCAGTAGTATTGGCAGGGGCAATGAGCAGTTCTTC,CASSIGRGNEQFF
TRBD2,NA,TRBJ2-3,TRBV11-2,TGTGCCAGCAGTGGACTAGCGGGGGGGCTAAACACAGATACGCAGTATTTT,CASSGLAGGLNTDTQYF
TRBD2,NA,TRBJ2-3,TRBV27,TGTGCCAGCAGTAAGGGTCTAGCGGGATACAAAGATACGCAGTATTTT,CASSKGLAGYKDTQYF
TRBD1,NA,TRBJ2-7,TRBV4-3,TGCGCCAGCAGCCCTTCCGAGGGGGCGCATGACGAGCAGTACTTC,CASSPSEGAHDEQYF
NA,NA,TRBJ1-1,TRBV4-2,TGTGCCAGCAGCCGGTCAGGGGCAGGAAACACTGAAGCTTTCTTT,CASSRSGAGNTEAFF
TRBD1,NA,TRBJ1-2,TRBV5-1,TGCGCCAGCAGCGCGGGACAGGGGGCGAATGGCTACACCTTC,CASSAGQGANGYTF
NA,medium-sized,TRBJ1-5,TRBV7-8,TGTGCCAGCAGTTTACAGGGACAAGGCAATCAGCCCCAGCATTTT,CASSLQGQGNQPQHF
TRBD2,NA,TRBJ2-3,TRBV2,TGTGCCAGCAGAGACCTAGCGGGAATGGAGGATACGCAGTATTTT,CASRDLAGMEDTQYF
NA,few,TRBJ1-6,TRBV5-6,TGTGCCAGCAGCTGGGGACACCGGAATTCACCCCTCCACTTT,CASSWGHRNSPLHF
NA,NA,TRBJ2-1,TRBV9,TGTGCCAGCAGCGTACAGGGTATGGGTGACAATGAGCAGTTCTTC,CASSVQGMGDNEQFF
NA,NA,TRBJ2-2,TRBV19,TGTGCCAGTAGGTCGCAGGGGAGCACCGGGGAGCTGTTTTTT,CASRSQGSTGELFF
NA,NA,TRBJ1-1,TRBV5-4,TGTGCCAGCAGCTCCTCATCGAGAGGGGACACTGAAGCTTTCTTT,CASSSSSRGDTEAFF
NA,few,TRBJ2-5,TRBV7-2,TGTGCCAGCAGCCATGCGGGTGCCCAAGAGACCCAGTACTTC,CASSHAGAQETQYF
NA,NA,TRBJ1-2,TRBV7-9,TGTGCCAGCAGTTCCCCTCTCGACAGGAGCACTCTTAACTATGGCTACACCTTC,CASSSPLDRSTLNYGYTF
NA,NA,TRBJ1-4,TRBV28,TGTGCCAGCAGCCAGGGAGCAACTAATGAAAAACTGTTTTTT,CASSQGATNEKLFF
NA,NA,TRBJ1-1,TRBV7-9,TGTGTCACGGGTCCCAGGAACACTGAAGCTTTCTTT,CVTGPRNTEAFF
TRBD2,NA,TRBJ2-1,TRBV4-3,TGCGCCAGCAGTCTGAACCCAGTTAGCGGGGGGGACCACAATGAGCAGTTCTTC,CASSLNPVSGGDHNEQFF
TRBD2,once,TRBJ2-3,TRBV29-1,TGCAGCGTAGCCGGAGCTGGAGGACTAGCGGGAGGAAAGGAAGATACGCAGTATTTT,CSVAGAGGLAGGKEDTQYF
NA,few,TRBJ1-5,TRBV4-1,TGCGCCAGCAGCCCCCTGCGGACCACCAATCAGCCCCAGCATTTT,CASSPLRTTNQPQHF
TRBD1,once,TRBJ2-4,TRBV27,TGTGCCAGCAGTTGGGACAGGGTGAACATTCAGTACTTC,CASSWDRVNIQYF
TRBD1,few,TRBJ1-5,TRBV30,TGTGCCTGGAGTGGACAGGGAGGCAGCCAGCCCCAGCATTTT,CAWSGQGGSQPQHF